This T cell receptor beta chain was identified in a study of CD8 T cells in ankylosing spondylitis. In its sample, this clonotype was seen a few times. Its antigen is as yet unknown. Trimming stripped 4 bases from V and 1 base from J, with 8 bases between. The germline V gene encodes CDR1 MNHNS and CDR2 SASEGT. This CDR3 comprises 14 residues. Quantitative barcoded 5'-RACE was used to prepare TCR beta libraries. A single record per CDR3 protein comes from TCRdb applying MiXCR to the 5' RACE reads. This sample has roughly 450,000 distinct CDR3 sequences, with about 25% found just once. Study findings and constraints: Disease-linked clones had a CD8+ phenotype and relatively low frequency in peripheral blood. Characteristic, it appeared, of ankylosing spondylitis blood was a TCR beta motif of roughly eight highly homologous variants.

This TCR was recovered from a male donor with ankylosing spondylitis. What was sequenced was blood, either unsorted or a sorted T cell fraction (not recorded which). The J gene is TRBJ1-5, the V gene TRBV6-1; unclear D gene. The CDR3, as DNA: TGTGCCAGCAGTGGTCGCAGGAGCAATCAGCCCCAGCATTTT. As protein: CASSGRRSNQPQHF.